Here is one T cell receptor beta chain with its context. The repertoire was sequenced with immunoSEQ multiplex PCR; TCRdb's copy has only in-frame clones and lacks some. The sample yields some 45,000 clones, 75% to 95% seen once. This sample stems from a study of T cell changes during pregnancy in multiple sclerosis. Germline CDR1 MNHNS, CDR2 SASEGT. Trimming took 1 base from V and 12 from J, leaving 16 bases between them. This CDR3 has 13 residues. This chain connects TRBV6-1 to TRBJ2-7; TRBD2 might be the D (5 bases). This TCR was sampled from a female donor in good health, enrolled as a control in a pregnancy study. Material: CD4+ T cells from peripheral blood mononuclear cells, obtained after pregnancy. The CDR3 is CASSEGTRPLAYF. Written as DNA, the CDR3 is TGTGCCAGCAGTGAAGGGACTCGGCCTTTGGCGTACTTC.